A selection of T cell receptor beta chains follows, all from one sample in a study of blood T cell repertoires in COVID-19. Here immunoSEQ multiplex PCR was the method, and the copy in TCRdb shows in-frame clones only, minus some. Here the sample spans around 250,000 clones, approximately 89% being singletons. Source material: PBMCs or T cells enriched from blood (not recorded which). Receptor source: a woman aged 40 to 55 with acute COVID-19. Each CDR3 is given with its conserved first and last residue. The D gene is left open where the match is weak. For some rows the clone size is stated as once, few or many, or as a class when expanded; others skip it.

v_gene: TRBV27; abundance: NA; j_gene: TRBJ2-7; d_gene: TRBD2; CDR3nt: TGTGCCAGCAGTTTGGCCAGCGGGAGTTACGAGCAGTACTTC; CDR3aa: CASSLASGSYEQYF
v_gene: TRBV7-2; abundance: NA; j_gene: TRBJ2-4; d_gene: NA; CDR3nt: TGTGCCAGCAGCTCTCTAGGGGGGGTCGCCATTCAGTACTTC; CDR3aa: CASSSLGGVAIQYF
v_gene: TRBV14; abundance: NA; j_gene: TRBJ2-1; d_gene: TRBD1; CDR3nt: TGTGCCAGCAGCCAAGGGGCCGGGCAAGGGGGCGGTGAGCAGTTCTTC; CDR3aa: CASSQGAGQGGGEQFF
v_gene: TRBV11-2; abundance: NA; j_gene: TRBJ2-1; d_gene: NA; CDR3nt: TGTGCCAGCAGCTTCGACATTACAGGGCCAGGTCAGTATGAGCAGTTCTTC; CDR3aa: CASSFDITGPGQYEQFF
v_gene: TRBV24-1; abundance: NA; j_gene: TRBJ1-1; d_gene: NA; CDR3nt: TGTGCCACCAGTACTGGACACGGAGAAGCTTTCTTT; CDR3aa: CATSTGHGEAFF
v_gene: TRBV25-1; abundance: NA; j_gene: TRBJ1-1; d_gene: TRBD1; CDR3nt: TGTGCCAGCAGTTCTTCCGGGACAGGGATTGATGAAGCTTTCTTT; CDR3aa: CASSSSGTGIDEAFF
v_gene: TRBV27; abundance: once; j_gene: TRBJ2-3; d_gene: NA; CDR3nt: TGTGCCAGCAGTTTATCCTTCCTCTTCAGGGACTTTGGCACAGATACGCAGTATTTT; CDR3aa: CASSLSFLFRDFGTDTQYF
v_gene: TRBV2; abundance: NA; j_gene: TRBJ1-5; d_gene: NA; CDR3nt: TGTGCCAGCAGTGGGGGCGGCCCCGTGGGGGGGCCCCAGCATTTT; CDR3aa: CASSGGGPVGGPQHF
v_gene: TRBV2; abundance: NA; j_gene: TRBJ1-5; d_gene: NA; CDR3nt: TGTGCCAGCGCGGACAGCGGTCAGCCCCAGCATTTT; CDR3aa: CASADSGQPQHF
v_gene: TRBV5-4; abundance: NA; j_gene: TRBJ1-6; d_gene: TRBD1; CDR3nt: TGTGCCAGCAGCCAGGGGGCAAATTCACCCCTCCACTTT; CDR3aa: CASSQGANSPLHF
v_gene: TRBV7-2; abundance: NA; j_gene: TRBJ2-5; d_gene: TRBD2; CDR3nt: TGTGCCAGCGGCACCGCGGGGGGGCGGTGGGAGACCCAGTACTTC; CDR3aa: CASGTAGGRWETQYF
v_gene: TRBV5-5; abundance: NA; j_gene: TRBJ1-1; d_gene: NA; CDR3nt: TGTGCCAGCAGCTTGGGGAGAGGGAACACTGAAGCTTTCTTT; CDR3aa: CASSLGRGNTEAFF
v_gene: TRBV24-1; abundance: NA; j_gene: TRBJ2-3; d_gene: TRBD2; CDR3nt: TGTGCCACCAGCGAACCGGGACTAGCGGCAGATACGCAGTATTTT; CDR3aa: CATSEPGLAADTQYF
v_gene: TRBV13; abundance: once; j_gene: TRBJ2-1; d_gene: NA; CDR3nt: TGTGCCAGCAGCTCCTGGGGCGAAGCCTACAATGAGCAGTTCTTC; CDR3aa: CASSSWGEAYNEQFF
v_gene: TRBV7-8; abundance: NA; j_gene: TRBJ1-4; d_gene: TRBD1; CDR3nt: TGTGCCAGCAGCTCCAGACAGGGATCAGGAGAAAAACTGTTTTTT; CDR3aa: CASSSRQGSGEKLFF
v_gene: TRBV24-1; abundance: NA; j_gene: TRBJ1-5; d_gene: NA; CDR3nt: TGTGCCACCAGTGATTCAAGACTGGGTGTTCAGCCCCAGCATTTT; CDR3aa: CATSDSRLGVQPQHF
v_gene: TRBV7-9; abundance: NA; j_gene: TRBJ2-7; d_gene: TRBD1; CDR3nt: TGTGCCAGCAGCTCACGGGACAGGGTATACGAGCAGTACTTC; CDR3aa: CASSSRDRVYEQYF
v_gene: TRBV21-1; abundance: NA; j_gene: TRBJ1-4; d_gene: NA; CDR3nt: NA; CDR3aa: CASSKFGRGNTDEKLFF
v_gene: TRBV28; abundance: NA; j_gene: TRBJ1-2; d_gene: NA; CDR3nt: TGTGCCAGCACCACTAAAGACTATGGCTACACCTTC; CDR3aa: CASTTKDYGYTF
v_gene: TRBV7-2; abundance: NA; j_gene: TRBJ2-5; d_gene: TRBD2; CDR3nt: TGTGCCAGCAGCTTATACCCGGCGGGGGTAGAGACCCAGTACTTC; CDR3aa: CASSLYPAGVETQYF
v_gene: TRBV7-9; abundance: once; j_gene: TRBJ1-1; d_gene: NA; CDR3nt: TGTGCCAGCAGCTTAGCCGGGGGGCGGAACACTGAAGCTTTCTTT; CDR3aa: CASSLAGGRNTEAFF
v_gene: TRBV13; abundance: NA; j_gene: TRBJ2-7; d_gene: TRBD2; CDR3nt: TGTGCCAGTGTGAGCGGGAGGGGCTCCTACGAGCAGTACTTC; CDR3aa: CASVSGRGSYEQYF
v_gene: TRBV6-1; abundance: NA; j_gene: TRBJ2-5; d_gene: NA; CDR3nt: TGTGCCAGCAGTGATACATCTGCAGGGTATCAAGAGACCCAGTACTTC; CDR3aa: CASSDTSAGYQETQYF
v_gene: TRBV11-2; abundance: NA; j_gene: TRBJ2-2; d_gene: NA; CDR3nt: TGTGCCAGCAGCCCGACTGGAGGCACCGGGGAGCTGTTTTTT; CDR3aa: CASSPTGGTGELFF
v_gene: TRBV11-1; abundance: NA; j_gene: TRBJ2-2; d_gene: NA; CDR3nt: TGTGCCAGCAGCTCGAGGACTACCACCGGGGAGCTGTTTTTT; CDR3aa: CASSSRTTTGELFF
v_gene: TRBV4-3; abundance: NA; j_gene: TRBJ1-4; d_gene: NA; CDR3nt: TGCGCCAGCAGCCAAGATTTGCCGGATGAAAAACTGTTTTTT; CDR3aa: CASSQDLPDEKLFF
v_gene: TRBV12-3/TRBV12-4; abundance: NA; j_gene: TRBJ1-6; d_gene: NA; CDR3nt: TGTGCCAGCAGTTTACAGAATTCACCCCTCCACTTT; CDR3aa: CASSLQNSPLHF
v_gene: TRBV9; abundance: NA; j_gene: TRBJ1-2; d_gene: NA; CDR3nt: TGTGCCAGCAGCGTAGCTTCGGACAGAGTCTACGCGTATGGCTACACCTTC; CDR3aa: CASSVASDRVYAYGYTF
v_gene: TRBV6-5; abundance: few; j_gene: TRBJ1-1; d_gene: NA; CDR3nt: TGTGCCACCGCGACAGCAATGAACACTGAAGCTTTCTTT; CDR3aa: CATATAMNTEAFF
v_gene: TRBV10-1; abundance: few; j_gene: TRBJ2-2; d_gene: NA; CDR3nt: TGCGCCAGCAGTGAGTCCGGCACCGGGGAGCTGTTTTTT; CDR3aa: CASSESGTGELFF
v_gene: TRBV13; abundance: NA; j_gene: TRBJ2-7; d_gene: NA; CDR3nt: TGTGCCAGCAGCTTATTAGCCGAGCAGTACTTC; CDR3aa: CASSLLAEQYF
v_gene: TRBV4-3; abundance: NA; j_gene: TRBJ2-1; d_gene: TRBD2; CDR3nt: TGCGCCAGCAGCCAAGAATGGGGGGGTTTTGAGCAGTTCTTC; CDR3aa: CASSQEWGGFEQFF
v_gene: TRBV14; abundance: NA; j_gene: TRBJ2-3; d_gene: TRBD2; CDR3nt: TGTGCCAGCAGCCAACGATTACAAGTTGTTCAGCGGGAGGGAAGGGCAGATACGCAGTATTTT; CDR3aa: CASSQRLQVVQREGRADTQYF
v_gene: TRBV27; abundance: NA; j_gene: TRBJ1-6; d_gene: NA; CDR3nt: TGTGCCAGCACGGGGACATCCTATAATTCACCCCTCCACTTT; CDR3aa: CASTGTSYNSPLHF
v_gene: TRBV5-1; abundance: NA; j_gene: TRBJ2-5; d_gene: NA; CDR3nt: TGCGCCAGCAGCTACCTAGAAGAGACCCAGTACTTC; CDR3aa: CASSYLEETQYF
v_gene: TRBV2; abundance: NA; j_gene: TRBJ2-5; d_gene: NA; CDR3nt: TGTGCCAGCAGTATCCTCCAATGGAGGGAGAGTCAAGAGACCCAGTACTTC; CDR3aa: CASSILQWRESQETQYF
v_gene: TRBV5-1; abundance: NA; j_gene: TRBJ1-5; d_gene: TRBD1; CDR3nt: TGCGCCAGCAGCCCTCTGGGACAGAGCAATCAGCCCCAGCATTTT; CDR3aa: CASSPLGQSNQPQHF
v_gene: TRBV9; abundance: NA; j_gene: TRBJ1-3; d_gene: TRBD1; CDR3nt: TGTGCCAGCAGCGTAGAAGGGGGCCTTGGAAACACCATATATTTT; CDR3aa: CASSVEGGLGNTIYF
v_gene: TRBV20-1; abundance: NA; j_gene: TRBJ2-1; d_gene: TRBD2; CDR3nt: TGCAGTGCTAGTCCCCTAGCGGGATTCACCTACAATGAGCAGTTCTTC; CDR3aa: CSASPLAGFTYNEQFF
v_gene: TRBV7-2; abundance: NA; j_gene: TRBJ1-1; d_gene: NA; CDR3nt: TGTGCCAGCAGCTTAGAGGAGACTGGCGCTGAAGCTTTCTTT; CDR3aa: CASSLEETGAEAFF
v_gene: TRBV10-2; abundance: NA; j_gene: TRBJ1-5; d_gene: TRBD1; CDR3nt: TGCGCCAGCAGCCGTCAGGGGGCTCAGCCCCAGCATTTT; CDR3aa: CASSRQGAQPQHF
v_gene: TRBV30; abundance: NA; j_gene: TRBJ1-6; d_gene: TRBD1; CDR3nt: TGTGCCTGGAGTCTTACAGGGGATTATTCACCCCTCCACTTT; CDR3aa: CAWSLTGDYSPLHF
v_gene: TRBV28; abundance: few; j_gene: TRBJ1-3; d_gene: NA; CDR3nt: TGTGCCAGCAGCCTTCCCGACAGGATAAGTGGAAACACCATATATTTT; CDR3aa: CASSLPDRISGNTIYF
v_gene: TRBV12-3/TRBV12-4; abundance: NA; j_gene: TRBJ2-1; d_gene: NA; CDR3nt: TGTGCCAGCAGCTTCGATAGTGAGCAGTTCTTC; CDR3aa: CASSFDSEQFF
v_gene: TRBV5-1; abundance: NA; j_gene: TRBJ1-6; d_gene: TRBD1; CDR3nt: TGCGCCAGCAGCCGCGGGACAGACAATTCACCCCTCCACTTT; CDR3aa: CASSRGTDNSPLHF
v_gene: TRBV21-1; abundance: NA; j_gene: TRBJ2-3; d_gene: NA; CDR3nt: TGTGCCAGCAGCTGCCTAGCGGGAGTCGGCACAGATACGCAGTATTTT; CDR3aa: CASSCLAGVGTDTQYF
v_gene: TRBV6-5; abundance: NA; j_gene: TRBJ1-2; d_gene: NA; CDR3nt: TGTGCCAGCAGTTACACGCGGGGCGATGGCTACACCTTC; CDR3aa: CASSYTRGDGYTF
v_gene: TRBV7-2; abundance: NA; j_gene: TRBJ2-2; d_gene: NA; CDR3nt: TGTGCCAGCATCCCCTACTCGATCACGAACACCGGGGAGCTGTTTTTT; CDR3aa: CASIPYSITNTGELFF
v_gene: TRBV3-1/TRBV3-2; abundance: NA; j_gene: TRBJ2-7; d_gene: NA; CDR3nt: TGTGCCAGCAGCCATTACTCGGTAGTCGAGCAGTACTTC; CDR3aa: CASSHYSVVEQYF
v_gene: TRBV28; abundance: NA; j_gene: TRBJ2-1; d_gene: NA; CDR3nt: TGTGCCAGCAGTTTCGGAGGGGAGTCCTACAATGAGCAGTTCTTC; CDR3aa: CASSFGGESYNEQFF
v_gene: TRBV6-4; abundance: NA; j_gene: TRBJ2-3; d_gene: TRBD2; CDR3nt: TGTGCCAGCAGTGACCTAGCGGGGAGCACAGATACGCAGTATTTT; CDR3aa: CASSDLAGSTDTQYF
v_gene: TRBV19; abundance: NA; j_gene: TRBJ1-1; d_gene: NA; CDR3nt: TGTGCCAGTAGTATAGGGTCGGGACATTCTGAAGCTTTCTTT; CDR3aa: CASSIGSGHSEAFF